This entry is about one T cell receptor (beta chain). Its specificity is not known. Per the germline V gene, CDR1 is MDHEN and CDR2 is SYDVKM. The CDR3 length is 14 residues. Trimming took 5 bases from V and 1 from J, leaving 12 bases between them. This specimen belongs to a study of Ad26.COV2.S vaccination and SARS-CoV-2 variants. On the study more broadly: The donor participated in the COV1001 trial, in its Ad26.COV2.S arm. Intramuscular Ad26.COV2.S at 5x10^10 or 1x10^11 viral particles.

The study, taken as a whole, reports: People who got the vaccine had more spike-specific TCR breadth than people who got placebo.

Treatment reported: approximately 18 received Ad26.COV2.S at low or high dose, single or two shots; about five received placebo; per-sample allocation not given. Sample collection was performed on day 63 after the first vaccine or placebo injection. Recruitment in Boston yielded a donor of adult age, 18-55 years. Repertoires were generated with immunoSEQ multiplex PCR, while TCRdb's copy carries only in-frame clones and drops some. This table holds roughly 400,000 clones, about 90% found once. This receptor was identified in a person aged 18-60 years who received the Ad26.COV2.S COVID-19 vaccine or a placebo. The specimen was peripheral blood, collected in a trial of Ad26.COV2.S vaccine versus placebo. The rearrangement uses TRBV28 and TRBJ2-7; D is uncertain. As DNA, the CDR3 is TGTGCCAGCAGTGCCATCAGATTATCCTACGAGCAGTACTTC. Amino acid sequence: CASSAIRLSYEQYF.